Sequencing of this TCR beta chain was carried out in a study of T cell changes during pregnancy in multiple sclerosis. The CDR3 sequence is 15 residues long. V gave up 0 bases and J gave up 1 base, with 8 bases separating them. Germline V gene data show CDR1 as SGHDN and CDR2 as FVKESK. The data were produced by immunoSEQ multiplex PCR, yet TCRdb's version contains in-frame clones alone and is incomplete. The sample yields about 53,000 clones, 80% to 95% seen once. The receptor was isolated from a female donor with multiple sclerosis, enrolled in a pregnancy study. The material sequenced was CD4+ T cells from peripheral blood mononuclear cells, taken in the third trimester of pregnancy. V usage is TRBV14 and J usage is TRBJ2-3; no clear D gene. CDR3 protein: CASSQDLEGTDTQYF. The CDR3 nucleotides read TGTGCCAGCAGCCAAGACCTAGAGGGCACAGATACGCAGTATTTT. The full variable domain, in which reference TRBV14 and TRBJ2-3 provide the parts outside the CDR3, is EAGVTQFPSHSVIEKGQTVTLRCDPISGHDNLYWYRRVMGKEIKFLLHFVKESKQDESGMPNNRFLAERTGGTYSTLKVQPAELEDSGVYFCASSQDLEGTDTQYFGPGTRLTVL.